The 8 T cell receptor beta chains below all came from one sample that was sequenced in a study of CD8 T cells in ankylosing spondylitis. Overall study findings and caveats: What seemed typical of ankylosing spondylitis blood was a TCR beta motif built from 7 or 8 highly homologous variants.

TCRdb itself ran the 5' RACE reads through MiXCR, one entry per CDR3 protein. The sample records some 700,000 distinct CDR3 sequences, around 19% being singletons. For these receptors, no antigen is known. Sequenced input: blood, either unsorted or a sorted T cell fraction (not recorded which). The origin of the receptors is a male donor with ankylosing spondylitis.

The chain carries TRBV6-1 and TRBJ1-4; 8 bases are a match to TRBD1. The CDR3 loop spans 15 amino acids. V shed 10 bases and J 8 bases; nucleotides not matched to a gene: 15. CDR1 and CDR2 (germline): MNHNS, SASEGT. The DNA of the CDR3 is TGTGCCACCCTGACAGGGGCCCACTCACCGGAAAAACTGTTTTTT. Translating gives CATLTGAHSPEKLFF.

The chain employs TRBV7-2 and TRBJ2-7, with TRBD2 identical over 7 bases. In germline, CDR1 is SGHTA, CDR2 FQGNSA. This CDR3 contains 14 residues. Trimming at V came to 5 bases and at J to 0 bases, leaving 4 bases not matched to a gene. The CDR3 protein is CASSPLATSYEQYF. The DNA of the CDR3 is TGTGCCAGCAGCCCACTAGCGACCTCCTACGAGCAGTACTTC.

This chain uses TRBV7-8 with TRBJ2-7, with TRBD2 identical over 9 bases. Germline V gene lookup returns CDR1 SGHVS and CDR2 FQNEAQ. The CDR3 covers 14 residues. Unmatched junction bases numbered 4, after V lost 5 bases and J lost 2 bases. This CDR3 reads CASSMTSGTYEQYF. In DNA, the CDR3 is TGTGCCAGCAGCATGACTAGCGGCACCTACGAGCAGTACTTC.

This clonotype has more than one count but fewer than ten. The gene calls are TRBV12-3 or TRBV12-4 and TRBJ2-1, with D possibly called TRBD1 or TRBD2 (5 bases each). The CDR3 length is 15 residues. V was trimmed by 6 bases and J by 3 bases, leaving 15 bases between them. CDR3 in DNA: TGTGCCAGCAGCAAAACCGGGACCCTCTACAATGAGCAGTTCTTC. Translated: CASSKTGTLYNEQFF.

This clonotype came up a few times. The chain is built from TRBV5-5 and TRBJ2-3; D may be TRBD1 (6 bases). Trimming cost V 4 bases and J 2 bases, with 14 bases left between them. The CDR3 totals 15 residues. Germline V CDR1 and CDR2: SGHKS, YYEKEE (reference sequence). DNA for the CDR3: TGTGCCAGCAGCCCAAGACAGGCCTACACAGATACGCAGTATTTT. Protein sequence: CASSPRQAYTDTQYF.

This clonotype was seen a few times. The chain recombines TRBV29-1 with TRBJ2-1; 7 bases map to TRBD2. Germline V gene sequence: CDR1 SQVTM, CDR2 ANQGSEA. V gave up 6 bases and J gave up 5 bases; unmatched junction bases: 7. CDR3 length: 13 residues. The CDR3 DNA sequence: TGCAGCGTAGATGGACTAGTTGACAATGAGCAGTTCTTC. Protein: CSVDGLVDNEQFF.

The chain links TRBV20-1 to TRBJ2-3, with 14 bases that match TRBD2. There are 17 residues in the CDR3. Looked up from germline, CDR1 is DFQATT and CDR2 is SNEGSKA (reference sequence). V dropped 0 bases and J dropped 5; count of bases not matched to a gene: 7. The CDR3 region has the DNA TGCAGTGCTAGAGAATTCGGACTAGCGGGGGGCAAAGATACGCAGTATTTT. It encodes CSAREFGLAGGKDTQYF.

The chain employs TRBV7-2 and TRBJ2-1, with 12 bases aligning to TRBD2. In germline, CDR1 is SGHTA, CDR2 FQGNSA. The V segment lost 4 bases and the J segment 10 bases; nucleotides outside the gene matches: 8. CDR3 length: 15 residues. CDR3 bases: TGTGCCAGCAGCTCGACGACTAGCGGGAGCGGCGAGCAGTTCTTC. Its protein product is CASSSTTSGSGEQFF. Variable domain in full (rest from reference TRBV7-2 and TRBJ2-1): GAGVSQSPSNKVTEKGKDVELRCDPISGHTALYWYRQSLGQGLEFLIYFQGNSAPDKSGLPSDRFSAERTGGSVSTLTIQRTQQEDSAVYLCASSSTTSGSGEQFFGPGTRLTVL.